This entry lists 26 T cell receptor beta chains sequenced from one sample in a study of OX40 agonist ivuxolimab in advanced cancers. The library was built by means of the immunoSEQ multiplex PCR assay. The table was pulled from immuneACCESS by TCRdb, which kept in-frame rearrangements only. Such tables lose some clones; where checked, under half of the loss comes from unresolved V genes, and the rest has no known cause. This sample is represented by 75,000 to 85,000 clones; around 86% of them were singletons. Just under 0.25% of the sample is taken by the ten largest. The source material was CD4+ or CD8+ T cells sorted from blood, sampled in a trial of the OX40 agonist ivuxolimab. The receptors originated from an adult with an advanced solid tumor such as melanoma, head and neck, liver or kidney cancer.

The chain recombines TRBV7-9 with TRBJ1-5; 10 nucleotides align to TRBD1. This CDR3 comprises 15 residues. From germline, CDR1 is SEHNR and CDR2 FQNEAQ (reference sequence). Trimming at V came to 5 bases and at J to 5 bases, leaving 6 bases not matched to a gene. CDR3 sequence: CASSLGTGVYQPQHF. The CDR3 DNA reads TGTGCCAGCAGCCTAGGGACAGGGGTTTATCAGCCCCAGCATTTT.

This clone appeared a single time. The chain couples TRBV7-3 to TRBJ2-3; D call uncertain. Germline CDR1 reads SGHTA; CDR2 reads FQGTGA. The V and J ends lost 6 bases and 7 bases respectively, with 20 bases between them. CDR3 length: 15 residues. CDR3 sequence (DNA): TGTGCCAGCAGTCCCGACTCCCAACCTTTCTATACGCAGTATTTT. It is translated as CASSPDSQPFYTQYF.

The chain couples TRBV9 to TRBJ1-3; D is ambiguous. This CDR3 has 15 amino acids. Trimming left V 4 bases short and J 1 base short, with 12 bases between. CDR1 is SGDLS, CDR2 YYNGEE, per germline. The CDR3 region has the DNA TGTGCCAGCAGCCCGATGGGGATATCTGGAAACACCATATATTTT. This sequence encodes CASSPMGISGNTIYF.

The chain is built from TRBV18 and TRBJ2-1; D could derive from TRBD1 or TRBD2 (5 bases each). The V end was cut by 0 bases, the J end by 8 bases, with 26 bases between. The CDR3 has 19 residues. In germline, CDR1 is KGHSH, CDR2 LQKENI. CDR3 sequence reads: CASSPPTSLPGPESHEQFF. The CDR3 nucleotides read TGTGCCAGCTCACCACCAACTAGTTTGCCGGGACCCGAGTCGCATGAGCAGTTCTTC.

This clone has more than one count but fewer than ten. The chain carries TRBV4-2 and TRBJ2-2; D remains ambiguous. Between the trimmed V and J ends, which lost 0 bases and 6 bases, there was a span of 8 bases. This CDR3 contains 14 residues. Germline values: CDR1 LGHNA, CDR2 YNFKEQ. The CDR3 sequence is CASSQDDLSGELFF. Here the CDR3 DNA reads TGTGCCAGCAGCCAAGATGACTTATCCGGGGAGCTGTTTTTT.

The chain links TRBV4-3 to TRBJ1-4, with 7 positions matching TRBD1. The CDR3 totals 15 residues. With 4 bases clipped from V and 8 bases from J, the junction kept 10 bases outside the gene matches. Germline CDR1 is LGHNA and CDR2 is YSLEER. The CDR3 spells CASSPRMGQPEKLFF. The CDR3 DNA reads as TGCGCCAGCAGCCCTAGGATGGGACAGCCGGAAAAACTGTTTTTT.

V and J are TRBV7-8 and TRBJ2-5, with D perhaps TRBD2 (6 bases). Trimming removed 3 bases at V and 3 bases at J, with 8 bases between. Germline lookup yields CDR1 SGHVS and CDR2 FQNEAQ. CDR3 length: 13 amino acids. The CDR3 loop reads CASSFGSEETQYF. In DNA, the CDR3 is TGTGCCAGCAGCTTCGGGAGCGAAGAGACCCAGTACTTC.

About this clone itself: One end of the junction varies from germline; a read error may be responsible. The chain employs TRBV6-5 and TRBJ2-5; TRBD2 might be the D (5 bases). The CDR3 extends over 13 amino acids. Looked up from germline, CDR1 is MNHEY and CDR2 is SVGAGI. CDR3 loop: CASRPYITSLENF. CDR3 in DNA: TGTGCCAGCAGGCCGTACATCACTAGTCTTGAAAACTTC.

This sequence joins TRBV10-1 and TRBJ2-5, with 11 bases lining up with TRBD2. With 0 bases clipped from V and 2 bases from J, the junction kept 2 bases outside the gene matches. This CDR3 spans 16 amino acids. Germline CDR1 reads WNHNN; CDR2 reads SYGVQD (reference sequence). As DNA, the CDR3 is TGCGCCAGCAGTGAGTCCGGGACTAGCGGTCAAGAGACCCAGTACTTC. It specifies CASSESGTSGQETQYF.

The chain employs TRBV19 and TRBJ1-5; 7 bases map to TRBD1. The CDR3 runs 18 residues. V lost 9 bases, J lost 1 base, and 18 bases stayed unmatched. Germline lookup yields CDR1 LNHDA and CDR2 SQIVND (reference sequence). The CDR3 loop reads CASGRLYSGTESNQPQHF. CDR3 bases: TGTGCCAGCGGCCGACTCTACTCCGGGACAGAAAGCAATCAGCCCCAGCATTTT.

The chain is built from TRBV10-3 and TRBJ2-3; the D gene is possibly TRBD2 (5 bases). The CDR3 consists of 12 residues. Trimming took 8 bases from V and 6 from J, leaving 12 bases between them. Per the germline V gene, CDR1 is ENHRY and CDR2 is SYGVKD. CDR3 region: CAIAPGGDTQYF. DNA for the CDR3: TGTGCCATCGCCCCGGGCGGGGATACGCAGTATTTT.

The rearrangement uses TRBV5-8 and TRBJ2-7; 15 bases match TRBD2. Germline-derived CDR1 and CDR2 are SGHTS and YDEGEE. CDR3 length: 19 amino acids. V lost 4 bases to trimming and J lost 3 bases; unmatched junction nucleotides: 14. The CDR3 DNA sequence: TGTGCCAGCAGCACTAAACTCAAAGGGACTAGCGGGAGGTACTACGAGCAGTACTTC. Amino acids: CASSTKLKGTSGRYYEQYF.

The DNA of the CDR3 is TGTGCCACCAGCACGGCCTTTAATGAAAAACTGTTTTTT. As protein: CATSTAFNEKLFF. The chain is built from TRBV15 and TRBJ1-4, with D hard to call. Trimming removed 4 bases from V and 4 bases from J, with 7 bases in between. CDR1 and CDR2 from the germline V gene are LNHNV and YYDKDF (reference sequence). This CDR3 contains 13 residues.

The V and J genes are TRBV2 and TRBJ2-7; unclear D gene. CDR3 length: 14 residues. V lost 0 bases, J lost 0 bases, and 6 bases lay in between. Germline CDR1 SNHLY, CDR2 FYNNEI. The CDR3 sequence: CASSEAWDSYEQYF. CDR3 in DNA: TGTGCCAGCAGTGAAGCCTGGGACTCCTACGAGCAGTACTTC.

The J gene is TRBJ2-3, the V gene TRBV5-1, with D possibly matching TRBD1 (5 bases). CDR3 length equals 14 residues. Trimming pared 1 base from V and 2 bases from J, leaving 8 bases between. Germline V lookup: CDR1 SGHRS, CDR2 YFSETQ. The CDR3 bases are TGCGCCAGCAGCTTGTCAGGGCCCACAGATACGCAGTATTTT. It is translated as CASSLSGPTDTQYF.

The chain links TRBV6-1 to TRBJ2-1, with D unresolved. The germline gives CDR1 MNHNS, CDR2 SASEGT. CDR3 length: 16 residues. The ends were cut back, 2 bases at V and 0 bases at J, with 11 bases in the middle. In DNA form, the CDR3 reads TGTGCCAGCAGTGAAAGTTCGCGGAGCTCCTACAATGAGCAGTTCTTC. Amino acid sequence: CASSESSRSSYNEQFF.

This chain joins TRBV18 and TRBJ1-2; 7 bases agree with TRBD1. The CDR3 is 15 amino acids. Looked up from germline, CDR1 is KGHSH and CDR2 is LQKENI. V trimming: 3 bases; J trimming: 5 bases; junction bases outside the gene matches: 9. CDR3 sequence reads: CASSPLDRTQYGYTF. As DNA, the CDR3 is TGTGCCAGCTCACCTTTGGACAGGACGCAATATGGCTACACCTTC.

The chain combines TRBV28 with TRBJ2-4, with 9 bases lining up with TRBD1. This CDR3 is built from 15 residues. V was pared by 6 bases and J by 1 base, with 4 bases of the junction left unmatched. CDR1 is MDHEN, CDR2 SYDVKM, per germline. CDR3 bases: TGTGCCAGCAGAGACAGGGGGAGCGCCAAAAACATTCAGTACTTC. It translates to CASRDRGSAKNIQYF. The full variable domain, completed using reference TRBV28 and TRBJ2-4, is DVKVTQSSRYLVKRTGEKVFLECVQDMDHENMFWYRQDPGLGLRLIYFSYDVKMKEKGDIPEGYSVSREKKERFSLILESASTNQTSMYLCASRDRGSAKNIQYFGAGTRLSVL.

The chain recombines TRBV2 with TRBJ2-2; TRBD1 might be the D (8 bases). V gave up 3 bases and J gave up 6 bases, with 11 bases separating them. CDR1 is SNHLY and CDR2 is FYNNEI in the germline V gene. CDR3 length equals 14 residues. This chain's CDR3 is CASSDTGGAGELFF. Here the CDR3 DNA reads TGTGCCAGCAGTGATACAGGGGGGGCCGGGGAGCTGTTTTTT.

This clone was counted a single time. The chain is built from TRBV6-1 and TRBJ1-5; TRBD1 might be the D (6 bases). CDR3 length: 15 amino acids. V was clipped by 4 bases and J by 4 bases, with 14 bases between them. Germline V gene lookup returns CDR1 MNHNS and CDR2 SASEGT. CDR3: CASSGGQSQNQPQHF. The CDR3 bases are TGTGCCAGCAGTGGGGGGCAGTCACAGAATCAGCCCCAGCATTTT.

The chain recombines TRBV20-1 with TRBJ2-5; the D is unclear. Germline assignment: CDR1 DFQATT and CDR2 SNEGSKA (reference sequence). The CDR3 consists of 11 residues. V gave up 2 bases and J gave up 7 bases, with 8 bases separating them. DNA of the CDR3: TGCAGTGCTAGACGGACGGGGACCCAGTACTTC. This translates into CSARRTGTQYF.

CDR3 nucleotides: TGTGCCAGTAGTATCCAGGCGGGAGGAAAAGAGACCCAGTACTTC. This encodes CASSIQAGGKETQYF. The J gene is TRBJ2-5, the V gene TRBV19; 8 bases are shared with TRBD2. CDR1 LNHDA and CDR2 SQIVND come from the germline V gene (reference sequence). V trimming: 3 bases; J trimming: 3 bases; junction bases outside the gene matches: 6. The CDR3 has 15 amino acids.

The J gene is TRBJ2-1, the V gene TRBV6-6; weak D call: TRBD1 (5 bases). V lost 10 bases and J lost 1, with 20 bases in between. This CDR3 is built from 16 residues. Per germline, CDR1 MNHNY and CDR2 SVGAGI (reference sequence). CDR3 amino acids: CATRGLSGTSYNEQFF. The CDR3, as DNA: TGTGCCACAAGGGGCCTTTCAGGAACTTCCTACAATGAGCAGTTCTTC.

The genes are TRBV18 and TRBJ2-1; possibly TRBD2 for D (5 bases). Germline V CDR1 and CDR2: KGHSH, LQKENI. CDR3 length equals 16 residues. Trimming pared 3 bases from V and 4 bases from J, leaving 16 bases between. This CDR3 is CASSPPGVGIYNEQFF. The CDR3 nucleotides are TGTGCCAGCTCACCGCCCGGGGTAGGGATTTACAATGAGCAGTTCTTC.

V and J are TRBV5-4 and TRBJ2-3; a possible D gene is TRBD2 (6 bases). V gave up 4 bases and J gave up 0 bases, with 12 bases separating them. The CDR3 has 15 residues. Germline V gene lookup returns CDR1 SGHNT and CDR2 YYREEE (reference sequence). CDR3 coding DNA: TGTGCCAGCAGCCCGGGGACTTCTAGCACAGATACGCAGTATTTT. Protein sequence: CASSPGTSSTDTQYF.

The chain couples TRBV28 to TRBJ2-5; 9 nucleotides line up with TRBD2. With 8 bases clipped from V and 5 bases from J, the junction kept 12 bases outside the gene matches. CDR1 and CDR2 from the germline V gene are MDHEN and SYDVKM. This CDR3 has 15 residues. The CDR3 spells CASGKLGAGGETQYF. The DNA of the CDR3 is TGTGCCAGCGGTAAACTGGGTGCGGGAGGGGAGACCCAGTACTTC.